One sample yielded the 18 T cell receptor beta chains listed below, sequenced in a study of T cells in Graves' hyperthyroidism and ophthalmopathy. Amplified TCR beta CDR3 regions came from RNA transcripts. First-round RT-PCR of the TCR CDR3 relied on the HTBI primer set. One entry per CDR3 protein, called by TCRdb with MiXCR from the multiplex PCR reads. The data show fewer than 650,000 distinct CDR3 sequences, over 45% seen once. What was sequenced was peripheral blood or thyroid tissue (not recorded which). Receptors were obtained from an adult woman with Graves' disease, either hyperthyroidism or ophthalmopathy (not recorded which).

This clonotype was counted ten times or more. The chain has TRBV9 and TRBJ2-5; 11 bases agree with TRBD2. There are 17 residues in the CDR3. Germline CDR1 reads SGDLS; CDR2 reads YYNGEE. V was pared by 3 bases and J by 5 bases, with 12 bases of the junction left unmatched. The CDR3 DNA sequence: TGTGCCAGCAGCGCCAGTTTAGCGGGAGGGCCGGGGGAGACCCAGTACTTC. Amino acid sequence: CASSASLAGGPGETQYF.

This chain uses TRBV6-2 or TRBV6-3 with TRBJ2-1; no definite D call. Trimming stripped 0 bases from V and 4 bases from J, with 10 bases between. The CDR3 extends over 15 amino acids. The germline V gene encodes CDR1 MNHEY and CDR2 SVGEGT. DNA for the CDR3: TGTGCCAGCAGTTACTCACCCACACTATACAATGAGCAGTTCTTC. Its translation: CASSYSPTLYNEQFF.

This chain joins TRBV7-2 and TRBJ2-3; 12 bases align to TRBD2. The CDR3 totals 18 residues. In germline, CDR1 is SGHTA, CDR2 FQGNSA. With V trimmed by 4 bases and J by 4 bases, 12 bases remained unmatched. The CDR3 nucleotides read TGTGCCAGCAGCTCCGCGTCGGCTAGCGGGAGGGCCGCAGATACGCAGTATTTT. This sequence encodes CASSSASASGRAADTQYF.

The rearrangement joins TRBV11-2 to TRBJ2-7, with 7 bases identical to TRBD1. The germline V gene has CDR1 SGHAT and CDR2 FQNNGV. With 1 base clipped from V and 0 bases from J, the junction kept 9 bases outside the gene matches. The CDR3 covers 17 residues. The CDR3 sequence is CASSLGDRDSSSYEQYF. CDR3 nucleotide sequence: TGTGCCAGCAGCTTAGGGGACCGGGACAGTAGCTCCTACGAGCAGTACTTC.

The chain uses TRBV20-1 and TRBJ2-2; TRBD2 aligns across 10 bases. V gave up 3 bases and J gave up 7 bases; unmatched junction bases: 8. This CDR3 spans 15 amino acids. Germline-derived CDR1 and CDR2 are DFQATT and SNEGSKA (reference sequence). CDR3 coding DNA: TGCAGTGCTAGTCGCCTAGCGGGAGTGGTCGGGGAGCTGTTTTTT. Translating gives CSASRLAGVVGELFF.

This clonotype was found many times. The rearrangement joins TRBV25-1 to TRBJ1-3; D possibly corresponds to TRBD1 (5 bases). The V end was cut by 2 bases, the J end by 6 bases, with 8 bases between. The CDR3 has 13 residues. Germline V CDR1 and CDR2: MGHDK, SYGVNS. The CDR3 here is CASSEQGVNTIYF. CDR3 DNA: TGTGCCAGCAGTGAACAGGGCGTAAACACCATATATTTT.

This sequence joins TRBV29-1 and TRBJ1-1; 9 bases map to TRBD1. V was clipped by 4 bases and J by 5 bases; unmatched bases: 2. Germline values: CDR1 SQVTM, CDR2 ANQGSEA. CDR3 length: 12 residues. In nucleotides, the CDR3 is TGCAGCGTTGCGGGGACAGGGACTGAAGCTTTCTTT. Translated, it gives CSVAGTGTEAFF.

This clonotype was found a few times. The CDR3 DNA is TGTGCCAGCAGCTTAAAGACAGGCCAAGAGACCCAGTACTTC. Amino acid sequence: CASSLKTGQETQYF. The chain uses TRBV7-6 and TRBJ2-5; maybe TRBD1 (6 bases). Germline lookup yields CDR1 SGHVS and CDR2 FNYEAQ. The CDR3 length is 14 residues. The V end lost 2 bases, the J end lost 1 base, and 8 bases lay between the germline ends. Full variable domain (missing parts from reference TRBV7-6 and TRBJ2-5): GAGVSQSPRYKVTKRGQDVALRCDPISGHVSLYWYRQALGQGPEFLTYFNYEAQQDKSGLPNDRFSAERPEGSISTLTIQRTEQRDSAMYRCASSLKTGQETQYFGPGTRLLVL.

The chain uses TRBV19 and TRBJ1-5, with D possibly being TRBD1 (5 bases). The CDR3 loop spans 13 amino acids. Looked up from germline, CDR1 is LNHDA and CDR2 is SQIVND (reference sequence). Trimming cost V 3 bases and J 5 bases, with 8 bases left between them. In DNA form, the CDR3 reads TGTGCCAGTAGTATTGAGGGACATCAGCCCCAGCATTTT. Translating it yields CASSIEGHQPQHF.

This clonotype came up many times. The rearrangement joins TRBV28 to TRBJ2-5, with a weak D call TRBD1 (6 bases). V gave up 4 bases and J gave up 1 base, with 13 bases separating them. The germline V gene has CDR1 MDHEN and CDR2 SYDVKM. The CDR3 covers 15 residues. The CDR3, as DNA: TGTGCCAGCAGTTCACCTGGACAGATCCAAGAGACCCAGTACTTC. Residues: CASSSPGQIQETQYF.

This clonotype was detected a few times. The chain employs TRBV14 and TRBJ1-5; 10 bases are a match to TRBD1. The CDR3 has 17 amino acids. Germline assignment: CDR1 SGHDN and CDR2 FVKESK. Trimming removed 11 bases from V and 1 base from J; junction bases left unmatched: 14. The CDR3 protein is CAWSVGQGLLSNQPQHF. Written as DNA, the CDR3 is TGTGCCTGGAGTGTGGGACAGGGGCTCCTGAGCAATCAGCCCCAGCATTTT.

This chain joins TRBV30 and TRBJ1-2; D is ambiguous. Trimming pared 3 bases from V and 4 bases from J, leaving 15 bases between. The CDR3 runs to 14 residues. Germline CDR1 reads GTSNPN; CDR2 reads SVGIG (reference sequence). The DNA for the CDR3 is TGTGCCTGGAGCGACGGGTTAGCGGGCTATGGCTACACCTTC. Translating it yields CAWSDGLAGYGYTF.

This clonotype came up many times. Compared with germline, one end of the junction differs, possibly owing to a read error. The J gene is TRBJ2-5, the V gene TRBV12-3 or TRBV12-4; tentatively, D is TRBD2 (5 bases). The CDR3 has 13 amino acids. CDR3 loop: CASSLDRGETQYF. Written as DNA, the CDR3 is TGTGCCAGCAGCTTAGACCGGGGAGAGACCCAGTACTTC.

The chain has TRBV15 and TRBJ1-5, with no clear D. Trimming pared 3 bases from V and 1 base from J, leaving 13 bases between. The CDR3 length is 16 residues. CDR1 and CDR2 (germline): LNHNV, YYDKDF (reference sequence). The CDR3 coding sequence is TGTGCCACCAGCAGCACAATACTGGGGAGCAATCAGCCCCAGCATTTT. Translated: CATSSTILGSNQPQHF.

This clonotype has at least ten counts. The CDR3 DNA follows: TGTGCCAGCAGGGGTAAGGGACTATGGCGAGAGACCCAGTACTTC. It translates to CASRGKGLWRETQYF. This chain joins TRBV2 and TRBJ2-5; TRBD2 aligns across 7 bases. Germline V gene lookup returns CDR1 SNHLY and CDR2 FYNNEI. CDR3 length: 15 residues. V was pared by 6 bases and J by 4 bases, with 11 bases of the junction left unmatched.

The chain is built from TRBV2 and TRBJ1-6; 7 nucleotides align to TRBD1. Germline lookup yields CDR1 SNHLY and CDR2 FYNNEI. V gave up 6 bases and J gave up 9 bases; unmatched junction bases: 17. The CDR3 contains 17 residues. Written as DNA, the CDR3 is TGTGCCAGCAGAGAGAAGGGGATCGCAGGGGGTAGTTCACCCCTCCACTTT. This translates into CASREKGIAGGSSPLHF.

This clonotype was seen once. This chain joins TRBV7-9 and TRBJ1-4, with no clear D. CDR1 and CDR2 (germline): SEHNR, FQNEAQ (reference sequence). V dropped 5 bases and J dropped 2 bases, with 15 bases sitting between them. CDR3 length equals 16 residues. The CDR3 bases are TGTGCCAGCAGCCCCAGTGAGGGAGGGACTAATGAAAAACTGTTTTTT. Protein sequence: CASSPSEGGTNEKLFF.

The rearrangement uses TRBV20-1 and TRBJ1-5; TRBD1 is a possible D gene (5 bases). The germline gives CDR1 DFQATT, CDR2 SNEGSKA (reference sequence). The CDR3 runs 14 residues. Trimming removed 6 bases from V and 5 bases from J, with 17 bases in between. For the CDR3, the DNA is TGCAGTGCAGCAGGGCTCGCAATAGATCAGCCCCAGCATTTT. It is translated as CSAAGLAIDQPQHF.